This TCR beta chain was identified during a study of T cell responses to AZD1222 COVID-19 vaccine. The CDR3 contains 12 residues. Trimming stripped 0 bases from V and 5 bases from J, with 5 bases between. Germline CDR1 reads MNHEY; CDR2 reads SVGAGI. Repertoires were generated with immunoSEQ multiplex PCR, while TCRdb's copy carries only in-frame clones and drops some. The profile shows about 140,000 clones, approximately 90% of them singletons. The rearrangement links TRBV6-5 to TRBJ2-7; D is ambiguous. The clonotype comes from an adult who received the AZD1222 COVID-19 vaccine. Sequencing was performed on peripheral blood, taken 28 days after the second AZD1222 dose. The CDR3 spells CASSYSGHEQYF. Here the CDR3 DNA reads TGTGCCAGCAGTTACTCGGGCCACGAGCAGTACTTC.